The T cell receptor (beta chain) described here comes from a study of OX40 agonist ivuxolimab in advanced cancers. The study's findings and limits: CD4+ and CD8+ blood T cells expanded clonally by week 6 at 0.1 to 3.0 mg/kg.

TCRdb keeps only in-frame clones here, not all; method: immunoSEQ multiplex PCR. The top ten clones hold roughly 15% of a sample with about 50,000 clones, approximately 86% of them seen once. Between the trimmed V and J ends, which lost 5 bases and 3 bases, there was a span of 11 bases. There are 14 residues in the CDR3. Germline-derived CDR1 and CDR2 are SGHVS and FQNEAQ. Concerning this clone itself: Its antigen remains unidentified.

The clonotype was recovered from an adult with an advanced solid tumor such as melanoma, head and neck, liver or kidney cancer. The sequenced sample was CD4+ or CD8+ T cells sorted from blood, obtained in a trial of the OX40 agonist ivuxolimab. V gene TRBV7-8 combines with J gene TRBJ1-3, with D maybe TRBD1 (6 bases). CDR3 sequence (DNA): TGTGCCAGCAGCCCACAGGGTCTTGGAAACACCATATATTTT. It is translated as CASSPQGLGNTIYF.